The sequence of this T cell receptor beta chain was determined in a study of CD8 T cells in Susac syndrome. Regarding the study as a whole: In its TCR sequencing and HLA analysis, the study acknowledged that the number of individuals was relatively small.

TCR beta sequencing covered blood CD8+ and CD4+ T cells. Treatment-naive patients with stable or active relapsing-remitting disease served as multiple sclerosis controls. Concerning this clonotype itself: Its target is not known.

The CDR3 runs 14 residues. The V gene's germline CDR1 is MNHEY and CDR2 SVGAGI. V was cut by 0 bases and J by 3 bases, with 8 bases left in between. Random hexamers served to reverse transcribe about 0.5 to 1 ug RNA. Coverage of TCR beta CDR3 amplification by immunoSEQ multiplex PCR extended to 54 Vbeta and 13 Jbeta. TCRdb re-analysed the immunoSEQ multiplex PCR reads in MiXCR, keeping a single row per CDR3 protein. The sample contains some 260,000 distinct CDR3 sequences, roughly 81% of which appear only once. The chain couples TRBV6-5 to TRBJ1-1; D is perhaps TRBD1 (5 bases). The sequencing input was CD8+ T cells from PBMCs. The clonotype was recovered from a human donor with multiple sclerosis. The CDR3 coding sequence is TGTGCCAGCAGTTACTCGTCCAGGGACACTGAAGCTTTCTTT. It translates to CASSYSSRDTEAFF.